This is a list of T cell receptor beta chains from one sample in a study of cytotoxic CD8 clonotypes in ibrutinib-treated CLL. Data came from immunoSEQ multiplex PCR; TCRdb stores just in-frame clones and leaves some out. This sample has about 140,000 clones; approximately 90% occur once, and the top ten carry approximately 10%. The sample consisted of PBMCs, taken after 12 months of ibrutinib treatment. The source of these receptors is a human donor with chronic lymphocytic leukemia. CDR3s include the opening cysteine and the closing phenylalanine or tryptophan. The D gene is left open where the match is weak. Clone size is stated in some rows and not others, as once, few, many or a class when expanded.

>NA|TRBD1|TRBV7-8|TRBJ1-2
TGTGCCAGCAGCTCCACAGGGGATGGCTACACCTTC
CASSSTGDGYTF
>NA|TRBD2|TRBV6-5|TRBJ2-1
TGTGCCAGCAGCATAAGGGGACTAGTCTACAATGAGCAGTTCTTC
CASSIRGLVYNEQFF
>NA|TRBD1|TRBV18|TRBJ1-1
TGTGCCAGCTCACCTCGACAGGGGTTAACTGAAGCTTTCTTT
CASSPRQGLTEAFF
>NA|NA|TRBV4-3|TRBJ1-1
TGCGCCAGCAGCCAAGAAATCGGGAGGGCTGAAGCTTTCTTT
CASSQEIGRAEAFF
>NA|NA|TRBV25-1|TRBJ2-7
TGTGCCAGCAGTGAGGGACCGCCACCCTCCTACGAGCAGTACTTC
CASSEGPPPSYEQYF
>NA|TRBD1|TRBV28|TRBJ2-2
TGTGCCAGCAGTTCAGAGGGGACAGCCACCGGGGAGCTGTTTTTT
CASSSEGTATGELFF
>NA|TRBD1|TRBV28|TRBJ1-2
TGTGCCAGCAGGCCAGGGGGCGCTTATGGCTACACCTTC
CASRPGGAYGYTF
>NA|TRBD1|TRBV2|TRBJ1-1
TGTGCCAGCAGCTTAAACAGGGGAAACACTGAAGCTTTCTTT
CASSLNRGNTEAFF
>once|NA|TRBV5-1|TRBJ2-5
TGCGCCAGCAGCTTGGGGCAGGGGAGTGGAGAGACCCAGTACTTC
CASSLGQGSGETQYF
>NA|NA|TRBV6-4|TRBJ1-2
TGTGCCAGCACTCAGGGGATGGGCTATGGCTACACCTTC
CASTQGMGYGYTF
>NA|TRBD2|TRBV4-3|TRBJ2-1
TGCGCCAGCAGCCACGGGACCGCGGGAGGCCTTCGCTACAATGAGCAGTTCTTC
CASSHGTAGGLRYNEQFF
>NA|NA|TRBV25-1|TRBJ2-7
TGTGCCAGCAAGAGGTCAGGGTTGTACGAGCAGTACTTC
CASKRSGLYEQYF
>NA|TRBD2|TRBV4-3|TRBJ2-3
TGCGCCAGCAGCCAAGAAACAGGCGGGAGGGGCACAGATACGCAGTATTTT
CASSQETGGRGTDTQYF
>NA|NA|TRBV5-1|TRBJ1-1
TGCGCCAGCAGAATGGCAGTAGGCACTGAAGCTTTCTTT
CASRMAVGTEAFF
>NA|NA|TRBV7-6|TRBJ2-7
TGTGCCAGCAGCTTAGAAGTAGGCAGGGGTAGAGAGCAGTACTTC
CASSLEVGRGREQYF
>NA|NA|TRBV15|TRBJ1-2
TGTGCCACCAGCAGAGAATCCGCCCTATATAACTATGGCTACACCTTC
CATSRESALYNYGYTF
>NA|NA|TRBV4-1|TRBJ2-3
TGCGCCAGCAGCCAAACCCGGGGGAGCACAGATACGCAGTATTTT
CASSQTRGSTDTQYF
>NA|NA|TRBV15|TRBJ2-1
TGTGCCACCAGCAGAGGGCAGGGGAGGTCCTACAATGAGCAGTTCTTC
CATSRGQGRSYNEQFF
>NA|TRBD1|TRBV11-3|TRBJ1-2
TGTGCCAGCAGCTTAGATATTTTCTGGTATAGGGACAGGGGTGAAGATGGCTACACCTTC
CASSLDIFWYRDRGEDGYTF
>NA|TRBD2|TRBV18|TRBJ2-3
TGTGCCAGCTCCGCTTCCCTAGCGGGAGGCGGCACAGATACGCAGTATTTT
CASSASLAGGGTDTQYF
>NA|NA|TRBV15|TRBJ1-2
TGTGCCACCAGCAGAGATACGGGAAGCTACACCTTC
CATSRDTGSYTF
>NA|NA|TRBV28|TRBJ2-7
TGTGCCAGCAGCCTCCTCTCCTACGAGCAGTACTTC
CASSLLSYEQYF
>NA|NA|TRBV11-1|TRBJ1-1
TGTGCCAGCAGCTTAACCCGAGGGGGGAATGAAGCTTTCTTT
CASSLTRGGNEAFF
>NA|TRBD1|TRBV30|TRBJ1-5
TGTGCCTGGAGTGTAGGGGCAGGGGGTAGTCAGCCCCAGCATTTT
CAWSVGAGGSQPQHF
>NA|NA|TRBV7-9|TRBJ1-1
TGTGCCAGCAGCGCACCTGGGTTCCACACTGAAGCTTTCTTT
CASSAPGFHTEAFF
>NA|NA|TRBV19|TRBJ2-7
TGTGCCAGTAGCGCCTACAGGGACCCCTACGAGCAGTACTTC
CASSAYRDPYEQYF
>NA|NA|TRBV29-1|TRBJ1-5
TGCAGCGTCGGACTGTCAGCCCAGCATTTT
CSVGLSAQHF
>NA|TRBD1|TRBV7-8|TRBJ2-7
TGTGCCAGCAGGATCCGGGACAGCTCCTACGAGCAGTACTTC
CASRIRDSSYEQYF
>NA|TRBD1|TRBV28|TRBJ1-1
TGTGCCAGCAGTTTATGGGGACAGGGTAGGGCTTTCTTT
CASSLWGQGRAFF
>NA|NA|TRBV5-3|TRBJ2-1
TGTGCCATTTCCCGGGCTTTCAATGAGCAGTTCTTC
CAISRAFNEQFF
>NA|TRBD2|TRBV15|TRBJ2-1
TGTGCCACCAGGGGTGAACGGACTAGATCGTTTTCCAATGAGCAGTTCTTC
CATRGERTRSFSNEQFF
>NA|NA|TRBV6-5|TRBJ2-2
TGTGCCAGCAGTTACGGTTCGGCAGCTTTTACCGGGGAGCTGTTTTTT
CASSYGSAAFTGELFF
>NA|NA|TRBV28|TRBJ1-4
TGTGCCAGCAGTTTAGGGCAGTTAGAAAAACTGTTTTTT
CASSLGQLEKLFF
>NA|TRBD2|TRBV6-6|TRBJ2-1
TGTGCCAGCAGTTACTTGCGGGAGGATGAGCAGTTCTTC
CASSYLREDEQFF
>NA|TRBD1|TRBV5-6|TRBJ1-4
TGTGCCAGCAGCGTGGGTCCGGGACAGCGGAATGAAAAACTGTTTTTT
CASSVGPGQRNEKLFF
>NA|NA|TRBV6-1|TRBJ2-7
TGTGCCAGCTCAAGCTCCAAAGGGATAGAATCCGAGCAGTACTTC
CASSSSKGIESEQYF
>NA|NA|TRBV6-5|TRBJ1-2
TGTGCCAGCAGTCCCCGGGGGAATTATGGCTACACCTTC
CASSPRGNYGYTF
>once|NA|TRBV7-9|TRBJ2-2
TGTGCCAGCAGCTCCCCCGGAGCGGTTCTTACCGGGGAGCTGTTTTTT
CASSSPGAVLTGELFF
>NA|NA|TRBV6-5|TRBJ2-7
TGTGCCGCCTCTTTAGGGCAGGGGAACGAGCAGTACTTC
CAASLGQGNEQYF
>NA|TRBD2|TRBV7-3|TRBJ2-5
TGTGCCAGCAGCTCTAGCGGGAGTGGGCAAGAGACCCAGTACTTC
CASSSSGSGQETQYF
>NA|NA|TRBV19|TRBJ2-5
TGTGCCAGTAGTATAGGGGCAGTCCAAGAGACCCAGTACTTC
CASSIGAVQETQYF
>NA|NA|TRBV5-1|TRBJ2-5
TGCGCCAGCAGCTTCGGGGAGCTGGGGGAGACCCAGTACTTC
CASSFGELGETQYF
>NA|TRBD1|TRBV11-3|TRBJ2-2
TGTGCCAGCAGCCCCGACAGGGGTAACACCGGGGAGCTGTTTTTT
CASSPDRGNTGELFF
>once|TRBD2|TRBV19|TRBJ2-2
TGTGCCAGTAGTATCGGGACTAGTTACTATCGGGGGGAGCTGTTTTTT
CASSIGTSYYRGELFF
>NA|NA|TRBV13|TRBJ1-1
TGTGCCAGCAGACGGGTCCGCACTGAAGCTTTCTTT
CASRRVRTEAFF
>NA|NA|TRBV7-6|TRBJ2-7
TGTGCCAGCAGCTTAGAGATTGTACCCGGGGGCCATTCCTACGAGCAGTACTTC
CASSLEIVPGGHSYEQYF
>NA|NA|TRBV19|TRBJ2-7
TGTGCCAGTAGTATAGATTTGGGGAACGAGCAGTACTTC
CASSIDLGNEQYF
>NA|TRBD2|TRBV11-2|TRBJ2-7
TGTGCCAGCACCAGGAGGCTAGCGGGAGTAGATGAGCAGTACTTC
CASTRRLAGVDEQYF
>NA|TRBD1|TRBV5-8|TRBJ2-7
TGTGCCAGCAGCGTCGGACAGGGGTTGGGCGAGCAGTACTTC
CASSVGQGLGEQYF
>NA|TRBD1|TRBV7-9|TRBJ2-7
TGTGCCAGCACCGGGACAGAGGACTTC
CASTGTEDF
>NA|NA|TRBV28|TRBJ1-5
TGTGCCAGCAATTTCGTCCAGGGACGTCAGCCCCAGCATTTT
CASNFVQGRQPQHF
>NA|NA|TRBV19|TRBJ2-5
TGTGCCAGTAGTAGGTCGGGCAGAGAAGAGACCCAGTACTTC
CASSRSGREETQYF
>NA|TRBD1|TRBV7-2|TRBJ2-3
TGTGCCAGCAGCCTCCGGGACAGGATCACAGATACGCAGTATTTT
CASSLRDRITDTQYF
>NA|TRBD1|TRBV13|TRBJ1-2
TGTGCCAGCAGCTGCAGGGGGCGCTTCTATGGCTACACCTTC
CASSCRGRFYGYTF
>NA|TRBD1|TRBV18|TRBJ2-1
TGTGCCAGCTCACCGCCGGGACAGGGGGTTGCGAATGAGCAGTTCTTC
CASSPPGQGVANEQFF
>NA|TRBD1|TRBV19|TRBJ2-1
TGTGCCAGTAGTATAAGAGGGGGCCTAGGCTACAATGAGCAGTTCTTC
CASSIRGGLGYNEQFF
>NA|NA|TRBV18|TRBJ2-3
TGTGCCAGCTCACCACAGGAATACACAGATACGCAGTATTTT
CASSPQEYTDTQYF
>once|NA|TRBV15|TRBJ2-1
TGTGCCACCAGCAGAGGCGAGGGTTCCGCGGGCTCCTACAATGAGCAGTTCTTC
CATSRGEGSAGSYNEQFF
>NA|NA|TRBV6-1|TRBJ1-2
TGTGCCAGCGTAGGAAAGGGTTTGGATGGCTACACCTTC
CASVGKGLDGYTF